This TCR beta chain was retrieved from a study of radiotherapy plus CTLA-4 blockade in lung cancer (dated by TCRdb to 2016 to 2019). In terms of the full investigation: Among enrolled patients, 15% to 20% had an objective response and 31% reached disease control.

Library generation was performed with the immunoSEQ multiplex PCR assay. TCRdb carries this immuneACCESS record with in-frame sequences only. Its versions omit some clonotypes, under half of them owing to an unresolved V gene in the studies checked, with the rest unexplained. The sample records tens of thousands of clones, around 90% of which are singletons. The ten largest account for over 0.75% of the sample. General conclusions and limits of the study: After treatment with radiotherapy and ipilimumab, TCR clones that originated in tumors expanded in peripheral blood. The strongest predictors of response, as reported, were early dynamic changes in blood T cell clones along with a rise in serum interferon-beta after radiation.

The cysteine opens and the phenylalanine closes a CDR3 of 16 amino acids. Of all the DNA, just the CDR3 is kept, 48 bases in frame from base 1. Via the germline V gene (reference sequence), CDR1 is SEHNR and CDR2 FQNEAQ. V drops 5 bases and J drops 2 bases, leaving 16 bases in between. As concerns this clone: The antigen it recognizes is unknown. No base qualities exist here, and no much larger clone lies one base off it.

The study tested focal radiation therapy combined with CTLA-4 blockade (ipilimumab) in patients with chemo-refractory metastatic non-small-cell lung cancer. This receptor was obtained from a human donor with non-small cell lung cancer who had stable disease on radiotherapy plus ipilimumab. This material consisted of peripheral blood, taken from a patient treated with radiotherapy plus ipilimumab. Recombination connected TRBV7-9 to TRBJ1-5; TRBD1 could be the D gene, as 5 bases match. The encoded CDR3 is CASSGYGQGGNQPQHF. The sequenced DNA is TGTGCCAGCAGCGGGTACGGACAAGGCGGCAATCAGCCCCAGCATTTT.